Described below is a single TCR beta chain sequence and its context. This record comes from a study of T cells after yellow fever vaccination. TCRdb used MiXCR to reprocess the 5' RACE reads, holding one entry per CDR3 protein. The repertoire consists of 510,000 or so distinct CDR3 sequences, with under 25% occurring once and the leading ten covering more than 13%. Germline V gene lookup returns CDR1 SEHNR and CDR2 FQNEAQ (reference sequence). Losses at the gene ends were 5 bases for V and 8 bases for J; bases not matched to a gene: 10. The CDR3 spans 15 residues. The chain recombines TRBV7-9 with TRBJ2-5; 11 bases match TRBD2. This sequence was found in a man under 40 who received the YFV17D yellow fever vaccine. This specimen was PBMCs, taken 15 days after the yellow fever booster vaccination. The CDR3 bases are TGTGCCAGCAGCCCCCCGGGACTAGCGGAGCCAACCCAGTACTTC. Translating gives CASSPPGLAEPTQYF.